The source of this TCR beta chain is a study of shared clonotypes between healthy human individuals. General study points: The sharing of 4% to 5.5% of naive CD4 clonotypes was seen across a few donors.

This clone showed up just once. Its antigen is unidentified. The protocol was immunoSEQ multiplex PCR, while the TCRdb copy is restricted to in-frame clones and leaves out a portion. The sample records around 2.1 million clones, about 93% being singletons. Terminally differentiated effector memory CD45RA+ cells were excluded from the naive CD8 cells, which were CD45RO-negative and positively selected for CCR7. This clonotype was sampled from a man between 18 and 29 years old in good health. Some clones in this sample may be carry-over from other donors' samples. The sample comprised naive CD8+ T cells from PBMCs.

CDR3 protein: CASSVGTATSEEQFF. In DNA, the CDR3 is TGTGCCAGCAGCGTAGGGACAGCAACGTCGGAGGAGCAGTTCTTC. The genes are TRBV7-8 and TRBJ2-1, with 7 bases matching TRBD1. V was clipped by 5 bases and J by 10 bases; unmatched bases: 14. CDR1 SGHVS and CDR2 FQNEAQ come from the germline V gene. CDR3 length: 15 residues.